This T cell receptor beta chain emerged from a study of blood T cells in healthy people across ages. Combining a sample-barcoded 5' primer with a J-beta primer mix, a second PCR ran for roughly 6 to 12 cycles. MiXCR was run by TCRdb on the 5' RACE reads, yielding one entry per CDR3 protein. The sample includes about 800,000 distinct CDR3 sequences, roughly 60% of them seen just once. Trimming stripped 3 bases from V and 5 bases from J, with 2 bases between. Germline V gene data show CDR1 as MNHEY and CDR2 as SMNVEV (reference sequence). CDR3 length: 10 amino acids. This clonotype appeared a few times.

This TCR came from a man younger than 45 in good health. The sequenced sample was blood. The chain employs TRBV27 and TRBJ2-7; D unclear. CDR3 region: CASSFHEQYF. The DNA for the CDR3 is TGTGCCAGCAGTTTCCACGAGCAGTACTTC.